A single sample gave rise to the 20 T cell receptor beta chains below, sequenced in a study of shared clonotypes between healthy human individuals. The data were produced by immunoSEQ multiplex PCR, yet TCRdb's version contains in-frame clones alone and is incomplete. The table includes about 650,000 clones, roughly 95% detected once. It was CD45RO-negative cells, positively selected for CCR7, that made up naive CD8 cells, with terminally differentiated effector memory CD45RA+ cells excluded. The sequenced material came from naive CD8+ T cells sorted from blood. The receptors were sampled from a woman aged 25 to 39 in good health.

The chain carries TRBV7-9 and TRBJ1-2; 8 bases are a match to TRBD1. This CDR3 contains 12 residues. The germline CDR1 and CDR2 sequences are SEHNR and FQNEAQ (reference sequence). V dropped 8 bases and J dropped 9; count of bases not matched to a gene: 8. The CDR3 region has the DNA TGTGCCAGCCGTGGACAGGGCTTAAGCTACACCTTC. It is translated as CASRGQGLSYTF. Drawing the rest from reference TRBV7-9 and TRBJ1-2, the complete variable domain is DTGVSQNPRHKITKRGQNVTFRCDPISEHNRLYWYRQTLGQGPEFLTYFQNEAQLEKSRLLSDRFSAERPKGSFSTLEIQRTEQGDSAMYLCASRGQGLSYTFGSGTRLTVV.

The chain has TRBV28 and TRBJ2-7, with 10 bases fitting TRBD2. Germline lookup yields CDR1 MDHEN and CDR2 SYDVKM. With V trimmed by 8 bases and J by 1 base, 14 bases remained unmatched. CDR3 length equals 17 residues. CDR3 sequence (DNA): TGTGCCAGCGGAACACAGCGGGAGGGGACTTTTTCCTACGAGCAGTACTTC. The encoded protein is CASGTQREGTFSYEQYF.

The chain links TRBV7-9 to TRBJ2-3; D perhaps matches TRBD2 (5 bases). The germline CDR1 and CDR2 sequences are SEHNR and FQNEAQ (reference sequence). The CDR3 spans 17 residues. Deletions cut 1 base from V and 6 bases from J, with 20 bases between. Here the CDR3 DNA reads TGTGCCAGCAGCTTAGGCATTGAAGGGCAGGACTGGGATACGCAGTATTTT. Protein: CASSLGIEGQDWDTQYF.

The chain is built from TRBV28 and TRBJ2-3, with 13 nucleotides matching TRBD2. V trimming: 3 bases; J trimming: 5 bases; junction bases outside the gene matches: 14. Per germline, CDR1 MDHEN and CDR2 SYDVKM. This CDR3 region has 19 residues. CDR3 loop: CASSFLGLAGEMKEDTQYF. The CDR3 bases are TGTGCCAGCAGTTTTTTAGGACTAGCGGGAGAAATGAAGGAAGATACGCAGTATTTT.

The chain uses TRBV5-6 and TRBJ2-1; D is uncertain. Trimming removed 2 bases at V and 8 bases at J, with 5 bases between. CDR3 length equals 11 residues. Germline assignment: CDR1 SGHDT and CDR2 YYEEEE. The CDR3 loop is CASSLAYEQFF. CDR3 sequence (DNA): TGTGCCAGCAGCTTAGCGTATGAGCAGTTCTTC.

V gene TRBV7-9 combines with J gene TRBJ1-2; D is undetermined. V was cut by 2 bases and J by 8 bases, with 6 bases left in between. The length of the CDR3 is 11 residues. The germline gives CDR1 SEHNR, CDR2 FQNEAQ (reference sequence). This chain's CDR3 is CASSLMGGYTF. The CDR3 DNA reads TGTGCCAGCAGCTTAATGGGCGGCTACACCTTC.

The chain couples TRBV28 to TRBJ2-2; 8 nucleotides line up with TRBD2. V shed 2 bases, J shed 6 bases, and the junction held 8 bases outside the gene matches. Per the germline V gene, CDR1 is MDHEN and CDR2 is SYDVKM. The CDR3 extends over 16 amino acids. In DNA, the CDR3 is TGTGCCAGCAGTTTAGGGGTGATAGCGGGATCCGGGGAGCTGTTTTTT. Protein: CASSLGVIAGSGELFF.

This chain connects TRBV7-9 to TRBJ1-1; TRBD1 might be the D (5 bases). V gave up 6 bases and J gave up 7 bases, with 18 bases separating them. The germline CDR1 and CDR2 sequences are SEHNR and FQNEAQ (reference sequence). CDR3 size: 14 residues. The CDR3, as DNA: TGTGCCAGCAGTCATAACAACAGGAAAATTGAAGCTTTCTTT. This encodes CASSHNNRKIEAFF.

This clone came up once. CDR3 amino acids: CASSWRTSGRNEQFF. The CDR3 nucleotides read TGTGCCAGCAGTTGGCGGACTAGCGGGAGGAATGAGCAGTTCTTC. The chain employs TRBV27 and TRBJ2-1; TRBD2 matches at 14 bases. This CDR3 is 15 amino acids long. Germline CDR1 MNHEY, CDR2 SMNVEV (reference sequence). V was clipped by 4 bases and J by 7 bases; unmatched bases: 3.

The chain employs TRBV5-4 and TRBJ2-5; the D is unclear. The CDR3 runs to 17 residues. The ends were cut back, 2 bases at V and 0 bases at J, with 17 bases in the middle. CDR1 and CDR2 from the germline V gene are SGHNT and YYREEE (reference sequence). The CDR3 DNA is TGTGCCAGCAGCTTACTGCCCGACCATTTGTACCAAGAGACCCAGTACTTC. This sequence encodes CASSLLPDHLYQETQYF.

The chain recombines TRBV27 with TRBJ1-5; TRBD1 might be the D (6 bases). CDR3 size: 15 residues. Germline V gene data show CDR1 as MNHEY and CDR2 as SMNVEV (reference sequence). Between the trimmed V and J ends, which lost 0 bases and 2 bases, there was a span of 8 bases. CDR3 nucleotides: TGTGCCAGCAGTTTATCAGGGGGACGCAATCAGCCCCAGCATTTT. Translating it yields CASSLSGGRNQPQHF.

This chain connects TRBV28 to TRBJ2-5; 10 nucleotides match TRBD2. Near its end, the DNA agrees better with TRBJ2-7, so the J call may be wrong. Germline lookup yields CDR1 MDHEN and CDR2 SYDVKM. CDR3 length: 16 residues. The CDR3 spells CASRVLSGTSAYEQYF. CDR3 coding DNA: TGTGCCAGCAGAGTCCTCAGCGGGACTAGCGCTTACGAGCAGTACTTC.

This clone was seen only once. V and J are TRBV27 and TRBJ2-2, with 7 bases that match TRBD2. V lost 2 bases to trimming and J lost 6 bases; unmatched junction nucleotides: 0. Germline V gene data show CDR1 as MNHEY and CDR2 as SMNVEV (reference sequence). This CDR3 has 13 amino acids. The CDR3 loop is CASSLAGAGELFF. The CDR3 DNA sequence: TGTGCCAGCAGTTTAGCGGGAGCCGGGGAGCTGTTTTTT.

V is TRBV27 and J is TRBJ2-5; 7 nucleotides line up with TRBD1. The DNA end favors TRBJ2-7, so the J call may be wrong. This CDR3 region has 12 residues. Germline CDR1 MNHEY, CDR2 SMNVEV (reference sequence). CDR3 bases: TGTGCCAGCGGAAGGGGGCAAGACGAGCAGTACTTC. Its protein product is CASGRGQDEQYF.

The chain has TRBV4-1 and TRBJ2-7; 10 bases map to TRBD2. The CDR3 spans 14 residues. Losses at the gene ends were 4 bases for V and 3 bases for J; bases not matched to a gene: 3. Germline lookup yields CDR1 MGHRA and CDR2 YSYEKL. CDR3 amino acids: CASSLGTSVYEQYF. The DNA for the CDR3 is TGCGCCAGCAGCCTCGGGACTAGCGTCTACGAGCAGTACTTC.

V usage is TRBV11-2 and J usage is TRBJ2-5, with a possible D match to TRBD2 (6 bases). V lost 1 base to trimming and J lost 3 bases, with 18 bases between them. The length of the CDR3 is 17 residues. Germline-derived CDR1 and CDR2 are SGHAT and FQNNGV. CDR3 protein: CASSLAPRVGGEETQYF. In DNA form, the CDR3 reads TGTGCCAGCAGCTTAGCCCCTCGGGTGGGGGGAGAAGAGACCCAGTACTTC.

This clone was detected a few times. Other nucleotide sequences from this sample produce the same CDR3. V is TRBV27 and J is TRBJ1-5, with a tentative D call TRBD1 (6 bases). Germline CDR1 MNHEY, CDR2 SMNVEV (reference sequence). This CDR3 has 14 amino acids. V was pared by 6 bases and J by 0 bases, with 9 bases between. CDR3 nucleotides: TGTGCCAGCAGGACGACAGGTAGCAATCAGCCCCAGCATTTT. Protein: CASRTTGSNQPQHF.

The chain employs TRBV9 and TRBJ2-3, with D tentatively TRBD1 (6 bases). V lost 4 bases and J 2 bases, leaving 8 bases between the germline ends. The CDR3 is made up of 13 amino acids. CDR1 is SGDLS and CDR2 is YYNGEE in the germline V gene. In DNA, the CDR3 is TGTGCCAGCAGCTTGGGGGCCACAGATACGCAGTATTTT. This gives the protein CASSLGATDTQYF.

V and J are TRBV18 and TRBJ2-7; D call uncertain. CDR3 size: 14 residues. Germline values: CDR1 KGHSH, CDR2 LQKENI. V lost 4 bases and J lost 0, with 10 bases in between. Written as DNA, the CDR3 is TGTGCCAGCTCACTTAGCCGAGACTCCTACGAGCAGTACTTC. Translated: CASSLSRDSYEQYF.

The chain uses TRBV2 and TRBJ2-3; TRBD1 aligns across 10 bases. Germline CDR1 is SNHLY and CDR2 is FYNNEI. The CDR3 consists of 16 residues. Unmatched junction bases numbered 7, after V lost 5 bases and J lost 2 bases. CDR3 in amino acids: CASSSLGQGPTDTQYF. In DNA, the CDR3 is TGTGCCAGCAGTTCTTTGGGACAGGGGCCCACAGATACGCAGTATTTT. Drawing the rest from reference TRBV2 and TRBJ2-3, the complete variable domain is EPEVTQTPSHQVTQMGQEVILRCVPISNHLYFYWYRQILGQKVEFLVSFYNNEISEKSEIFDDQFSVERPDGSNFTLKIRSTKLEDSAMYFCASSSLGQGPTDTQYFGPGTRLTVL.